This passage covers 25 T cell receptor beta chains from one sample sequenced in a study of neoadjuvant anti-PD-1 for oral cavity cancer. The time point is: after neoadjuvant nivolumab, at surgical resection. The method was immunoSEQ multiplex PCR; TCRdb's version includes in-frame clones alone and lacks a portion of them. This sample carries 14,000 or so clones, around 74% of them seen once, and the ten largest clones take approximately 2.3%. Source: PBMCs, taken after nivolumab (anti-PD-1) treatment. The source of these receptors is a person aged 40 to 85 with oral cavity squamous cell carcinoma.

The CDR3: CASIYRGLNTEAFF. The CDR3 DNA reads as TGTGCCAGCATTTACAGGGGCCTGAACACTGAAGCTTTCTTT. This chain uses TRBV2 with TRBJ1-1, with 7 bases that match TRBD1. The CDR3 totals 14 residues. V gave up 7 bases and J gave up 0 bases; unmatched junction bases: 5. From germline, CDR1 is SNHLY and CDR2 FYNNEI. The full variable domain, with the rest looked up from reference TRBV2 and TRBJ1-1, is EPEVTQTPSHQVTQMGQEVILRCVPISNHLYFYWYRQILGQKVEFLVSFYNNEISEKSEIFDDQFSVERPDGSNFTLKIRSTKLEDSAMYFCASIYRGLNTEAFFGQGTRLTVV.

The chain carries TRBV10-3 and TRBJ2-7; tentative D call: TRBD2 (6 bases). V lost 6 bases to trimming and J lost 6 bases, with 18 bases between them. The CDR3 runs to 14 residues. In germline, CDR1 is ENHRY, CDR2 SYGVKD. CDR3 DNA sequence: TGTGCCATCAGAGAACGGGACTCCCTGGGCGAGCAGTACTTC. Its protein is CAIRERDSLGEQYF.

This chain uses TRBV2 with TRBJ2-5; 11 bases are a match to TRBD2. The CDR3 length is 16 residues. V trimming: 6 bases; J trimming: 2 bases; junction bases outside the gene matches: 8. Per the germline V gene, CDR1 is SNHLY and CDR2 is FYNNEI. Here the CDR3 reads CASSYLLAGAQETQYF. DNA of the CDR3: TGTGCCAGCAGCTACTTACTAGCGGGGGCACAAGAGACCCAGTACTTC. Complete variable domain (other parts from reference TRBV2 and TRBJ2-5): EPEVTQTPSHQVTQMGQEVILRCVPISNHLYFYWYRQILGQKVEFLVSFYNNEISEKSEIFDDQFSVERPDGSNFTLKIRSTKLEDSAMYFCASSYLLAGAQETQYFGPGTRLLVL.

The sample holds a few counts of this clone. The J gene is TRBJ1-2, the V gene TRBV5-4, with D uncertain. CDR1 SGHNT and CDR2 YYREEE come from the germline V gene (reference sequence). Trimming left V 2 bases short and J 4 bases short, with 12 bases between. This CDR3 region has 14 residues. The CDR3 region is CASSLELLPYGYTF. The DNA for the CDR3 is TGTGCCAGCAGCTTAGAACTATTACCCTATGGCTACACCTTC. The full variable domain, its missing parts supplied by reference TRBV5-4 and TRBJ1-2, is ETGVTQSPTHLIKTRGQQVTLRCSSQSGHNTVSWYQQALGQGPQFIFQYYREEENGRGNFPPRFSGLQFPNYSSELNVNALELDDSALYLCASSLELLPYGYTFGSGTRLTVV.

CDR3 DNA sequence: TGTGCCAGCAGCGTAGTTGCCGGCACAGATACGCAGTATTTT. It codes for CASSVVAGTDTQYF. The genes are TRBV9 and TRBJ2-3; D uncertain. The CDR3 extends over 14 amino acids. Germline V gene sequence: CDR1 SGDLS, CDR2 YYNGEE. Trimming shortened V by 0 bases and J by 1 base, and 6 bases separated the two germline ends.

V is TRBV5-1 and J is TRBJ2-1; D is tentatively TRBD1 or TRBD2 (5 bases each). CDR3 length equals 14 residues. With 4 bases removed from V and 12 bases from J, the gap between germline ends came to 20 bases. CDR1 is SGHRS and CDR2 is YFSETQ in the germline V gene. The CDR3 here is CASSPGTLGFGQFF. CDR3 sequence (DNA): TGCGCCAGCAGCCCCGGGACCCTTGGGTTTGGGCAGTTCTTC.

The CDR3 sequence: CASTQDGGFQETQYF. The CDR3 nucleotides read TGTGCCAGCACCCAAGATGGGGGATTCCAAGAGACCCAGTACTTC. The V gene is TRBV5-6, the J gene TRBJ2-5; TRBD1 or TRBD2 may be the D gene (5 bases each). The CDR3 contains 15 residues. V was cut by 6 bases and J by 1 base, with 16 bases left in between. Germline V gives CDR1 SGHDT, CDR2 YYEEEE.

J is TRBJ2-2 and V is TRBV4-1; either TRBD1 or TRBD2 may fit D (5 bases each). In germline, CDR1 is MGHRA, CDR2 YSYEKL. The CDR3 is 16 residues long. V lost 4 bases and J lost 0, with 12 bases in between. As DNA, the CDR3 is TGCGCCAGCAGCCCCCGCCTGGGACCGAACACCGGGGAGCTGTTTTTT. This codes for CASSPRLGPNTGELFF.

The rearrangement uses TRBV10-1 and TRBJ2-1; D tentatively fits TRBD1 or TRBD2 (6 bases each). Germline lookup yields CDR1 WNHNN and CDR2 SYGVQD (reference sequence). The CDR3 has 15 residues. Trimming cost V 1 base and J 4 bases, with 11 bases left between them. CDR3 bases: TGCGCCAGCAGTGAGTACTCGGGGGCATACAATGAGCAGTTCTTC. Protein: CASSEYSGAYNEQFF.

CDR3 residues: CAWSVLSGVTEAFF. The CDR3, as DNA: TGTGCCTGGAGTGTACTCTCAGGGGTCACTGAAGCTTTCTTT. J is TRBJ1-1 and V is TRBV30, with D possibly TRBD1 on 6 matching bases. CDR1 and CDR2 from the germline V gene are GTSNPN and SVGIG (reference sequence). This CDR3 has 14 amino acids. Trimming left V 0 bases short and J 4 bases short, with 12 bases between.

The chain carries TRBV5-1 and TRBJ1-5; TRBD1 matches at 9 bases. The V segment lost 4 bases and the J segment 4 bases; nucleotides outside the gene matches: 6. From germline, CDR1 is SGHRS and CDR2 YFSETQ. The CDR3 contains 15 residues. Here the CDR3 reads CASSPGTGNNQPQHF. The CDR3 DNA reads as TGCGCCAGCAGCCCCGGGACAGGGAATAATCAGCCCCAGCATTTT.

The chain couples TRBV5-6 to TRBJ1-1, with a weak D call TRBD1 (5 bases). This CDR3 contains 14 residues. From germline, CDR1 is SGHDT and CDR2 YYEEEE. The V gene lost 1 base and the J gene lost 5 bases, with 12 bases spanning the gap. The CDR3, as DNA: TGTGCCAGCAGCTTGAGGGAAGGGGAAACTGAAGCTTTCTTT. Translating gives CASSLREGETEAFF.

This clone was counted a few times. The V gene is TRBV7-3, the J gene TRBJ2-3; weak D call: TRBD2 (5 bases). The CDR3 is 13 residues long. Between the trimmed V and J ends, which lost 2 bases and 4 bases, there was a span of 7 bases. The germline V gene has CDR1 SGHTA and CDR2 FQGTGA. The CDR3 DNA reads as TGTGCCAGCAGCTTAGCGGGCTCAGATACGCAGTATTTT. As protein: CASSLAGSDTQYF. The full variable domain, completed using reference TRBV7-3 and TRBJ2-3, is GAGVSQTPSNKVTEKGKYVELRCDPISGHTALYWYRQSLGQGPEFLIYFQGTGAADDSGLPNDRFFAVRPEGSVSTLKIQRTERGDSAVYLCASSLAGSDTQYFGPGTRLTVL.

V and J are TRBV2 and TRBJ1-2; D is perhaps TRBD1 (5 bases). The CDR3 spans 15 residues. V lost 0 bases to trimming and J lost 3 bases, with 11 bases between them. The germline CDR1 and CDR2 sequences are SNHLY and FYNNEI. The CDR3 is CASSEAPQGDYGYTF. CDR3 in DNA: TGTGCCAGCAGTGAAGCGCCTCAAGGGGACTATGGCTACACCTTC.

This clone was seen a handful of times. Written as DNA, the CDR3 is TGCGCCAGCAGTGGGGGTGGGGGGGAGCTGTTTTTT. Its protein is CASSGGGGELFF. The rearrangement joins TRBV10-2 to TRBJ2-2; no definite D call. The CDR3 contains 12 residues. CDR1 WSHSY and CDR2 SAAADI come from the germline V gene. V was clipped by 4 bases and J by 8 bases, with 8 bases between them.

CDR3 bases: TGCGCCAGCAGCTGGGACGGGGGGAACACTGAAGCTTTCTTT. This gives the protein CASSWDGGNTEAFF. The rearrangement links TRBV5-1 to TRBJ1-1; D may be TRBD1 (5 bases). Germline V gene sequence: CDR1 SGHRS, CDR2 YFSETQ. The CDR3 consists of 14 residues. Trimming left V 3 bases short and J 1 base short, with 10 bases between. The whole variable domain, filled in from reference TRBV5-1 and TRBJ1-1, reads KAGVTQTPRYLIKTRGQQVTLSCSPISGHRSVSWYQQTPGQGLQFLFEYFSETQRNKGNFPGRFSGRQFSNSRSEMNVSTLELGDSALYLCASSWDGGNTEAFFGQGTRLTVV.

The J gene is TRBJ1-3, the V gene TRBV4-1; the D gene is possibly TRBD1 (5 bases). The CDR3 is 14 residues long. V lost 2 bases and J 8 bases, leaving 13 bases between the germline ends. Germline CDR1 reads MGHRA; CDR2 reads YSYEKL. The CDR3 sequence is CASSQLWGGDTIYF. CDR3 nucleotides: TGCGCCAGCAGCCAACTTTGGGGGGGGGACACCATATATTTT.

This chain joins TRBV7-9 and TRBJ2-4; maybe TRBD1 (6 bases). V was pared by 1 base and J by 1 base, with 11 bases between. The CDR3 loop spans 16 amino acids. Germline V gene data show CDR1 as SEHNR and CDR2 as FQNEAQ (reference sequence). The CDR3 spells CASSLVSRGAKNIQYF. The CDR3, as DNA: TGTGCCAGCAGCTTAGTTTCCAGGGGTGCCAAAAACATTCAGTACTTC.

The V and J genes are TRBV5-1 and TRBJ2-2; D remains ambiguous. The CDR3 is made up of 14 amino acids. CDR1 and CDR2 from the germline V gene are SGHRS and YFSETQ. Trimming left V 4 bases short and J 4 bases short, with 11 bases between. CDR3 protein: CASSPAETTGELFF. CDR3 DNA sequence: TGCGCCAGCAGCCCCGCAGAGACCACCGGGGAGCTGTTTTTT. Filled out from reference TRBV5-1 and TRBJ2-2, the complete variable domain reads KAGVTQTPRYLIKTRGQQVTLSCSPISGHRSVSWYQQTPGQGLQFLFEYFSETQRNKGNFPGRFSGRQFSNSRSEMNVSTLELGDSALYLCASSPAETTGELFFGEGSRLTVL.

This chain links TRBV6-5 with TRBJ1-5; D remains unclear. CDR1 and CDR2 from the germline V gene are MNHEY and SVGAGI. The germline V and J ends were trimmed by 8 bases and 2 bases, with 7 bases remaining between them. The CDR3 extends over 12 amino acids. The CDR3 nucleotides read TGTGCCAGCGCACACGGCAATCAGCCCCAGCATTTT. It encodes CASAHGNQPQHF.

Written as DNA, the CDR3 is TGTGCCAGCTCACCAAGGCAGGGGACTGGAAACACCATATATTTT. Protein product: CASSPRQGTGNTIYF. The rearrangement uses TRBV18 and TRBJ1-3; D possibly corresponds to TRBD1 (6 bases). V gave up 2 bases and J gave up 2 bases, with 10 bases separating them. Germline assignment: CDR1 KGHSH and CDR2 LQKENI. This CDR3 comprises 15 residues.

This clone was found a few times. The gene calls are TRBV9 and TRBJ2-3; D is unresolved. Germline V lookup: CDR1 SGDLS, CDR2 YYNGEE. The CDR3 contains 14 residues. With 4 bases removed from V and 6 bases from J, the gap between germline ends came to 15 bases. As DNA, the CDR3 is TGTGCCAGCAGCCTCGGACGGTTTTCGGATACGCAGTATTTT. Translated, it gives CASSLGRFSDTQYF.

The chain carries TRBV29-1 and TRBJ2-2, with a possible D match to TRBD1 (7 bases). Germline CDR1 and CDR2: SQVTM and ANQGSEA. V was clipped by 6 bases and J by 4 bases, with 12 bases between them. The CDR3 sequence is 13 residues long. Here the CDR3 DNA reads TGCAGCGTCACCAGGGGGGTCACCGGGGAGCTGTTTTTT. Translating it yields CSVTRGVTGELFF.

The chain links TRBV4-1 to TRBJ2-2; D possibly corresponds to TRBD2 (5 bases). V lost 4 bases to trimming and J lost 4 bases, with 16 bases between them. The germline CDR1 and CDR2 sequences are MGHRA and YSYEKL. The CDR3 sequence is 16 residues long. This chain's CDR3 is CASSPSYPAGTGELFF. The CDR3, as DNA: TGCGCCAGCAGCCCATCCTACCCTGCGGGCACCGGGGAGCTGTTTTTT.

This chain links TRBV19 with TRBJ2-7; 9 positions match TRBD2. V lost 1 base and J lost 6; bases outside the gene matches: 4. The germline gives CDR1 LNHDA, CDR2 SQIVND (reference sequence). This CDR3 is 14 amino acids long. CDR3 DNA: TGTGCCAGTAGTATAGTGGGGACTAGCAGCGAGCAGTACTTC. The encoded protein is CASSIVGTSSEQYF.